Presented here are 17 T cell receptor beta chains from one specimen sequenced in a study of T cells in Graves' hyperthyroidism and ophthalmopathy. Amplification of TCR beta CDR3 regions was performed using RNA transcripts as template. Initially, a first-round RT-PCR of the TCR CDR3 employed the HTBI primer set. TCRdb re-analysed the multiplex PCR reads in MiXCR, keeping a single row per CDR3 protein. The table shows 500,000 to 800,000 distinct CDR3 sequences, with approximately 15% occurring only once. Sequencing was carried out using blood. All receptors derive from a woman in her forties or fifties with Graves' ophthalmopathy.

The chain couples TRBV2 to TRBJ2-1; D might be TRBD2 (6 bases). V was trimmed by 4 bases and J by 9 bases, leaving 10 bases between them. This CDR3 is 12 amino acids long. Germline CDR1 is SNHLY and CDR2 is FYNNEI. The CDR3 DNA is TGTGCCAGCAGTGGAACTAGCTTTGAGCAGTTCTTC. As protein: CASSGTSFEQFF.

The sample holds a few counts of this clonotype. This may be a read error, as it is one base from a much larger clone. This chain joins TRBV30 and TRBJ1-1; no reliable D call. V was pared by 0 bases and J by 1 base, with 9 bases between. Germline loops: CDR1 GTSNPN, CDR2 SVGIG (reference sequence). The CDR3 has 14 residues. In DNA form, the CDR3 reads TGTGCCTGGAGTGTTGGGCGGAGGAACACTGAAGCTTTCTTT. Its translation: CAWSVGRRNTEAFF. The full variable domain, completed using reference TRBV30 and TRBJ1-1, is SQTIHQWPATLVQPVGSPLSLECTVEGTSNPNLYWYRQAAGRGLQLLFYSVGIGQISSEVPQNLSASRPQDRQFILSSKKLLLSDSGFYLCAWSVGRRNTEAFFGQGTRLTVV.

This clonotype was seen at least ten times. The chain recombines TRBV12-5 with TRBJ2-2; D call uncertain. The CDR3 is 15 amino acids. CDR1 is LGHNT and CDR2 is FRNRAP in the germline V gene. Trimming stripped 3 bases from V and 5 bases from J, with 13 bases between. CDR3 DNA sequence: TGTGCTAGTGGTTTTATTGTTCGTCGGACCGGGGAGCTGTTTTTT. It specifies CASGFIVRRTGELFF.

This chain links TRBV20-1 with TRBJ2-5; D gene uncertain. The CDR3 sequence is 15 residues long. The V and J ends lost 3 bases and 1 base respectively, with 15 bases between them. Germline CDR1 reads DFQATT; CDR2 reads SNEGSKA (reference sequence). CDR3: CSARKLSPVQETQYF. CDR3 DNA sequence: TGCAGTGCTAGGAAACTCTCACCAGTCCAAGAGACCCAGTACTTC.

About this clonotype: A read error may be the cause here, since a much bigger clone is one base away. This chain connects TRBV6-1 to TRBJ2-7; no clear D. Germline lookup yields CDR1 MNHNS and CDR2 SASEGT. The CDR3 sequence is 13 residues long. The CDR3 spells CASRRRVTYGQYF. The CDR3, as DNA: TGTGCCAGCAGACGAAGGGTCACCTACGGGCAGTACTTC.

This clonotype was found many times. CDR3 DNA sequence: TGTGCCAGCAGCTTAGATCGATCGGGAGGGCCTTTCTACGAGCAGTACTTC. It codes for CASSLDRSGGPFYEQYF. The chain carries TRBV11-2 and TRBJ2-7; 8 bases agree with TRBD2. The V and J ends lost 0 bases and 3 bases, in that order; junction bases with no gene match: 10. CDR1 is SGHAT, CDR2 FQNNGV, per germline. The CDR3 is 17 residues long.

This clonotype was seen at least ten times. This chain joins TRBV18 and TRBJ2-2; no firm D call. The germline CDR1 and CDR2 sequences are KGHSH and LQKENI. This CDR3 region has 14 residues. V was clipped by 3 bases and J by 1 base, with 6 bases between them. CDR3 DNA: TGTGCCAGCTCACCTTTACTGAACACCGGGGAGCTGTTTTTT. Residues: CASSPLLNTGELFF.

The chain is built from TRBV29-1 and TRBJ1-2; D perhaps matches TRBD1 (5 bases). The CDR3 extends over 13 amino acids. Trimming left V 8 bases short and J 7 bases short, with 20 bases between. Germline-derived CDR1 and CDR2 are SQVTM and ANQGSEA. The CDR3 spells CSTRRVGDVGYTF. CDR3 nucleotides: TGCAGCACCCGGAGGGTAGGGGATGTTGGCTACACCTTC.

The table lists this clonotype with many counts. The rearrangement links TRBV20-1 to TRBJ2-2, with 12 bases that match TRBD2. Unmatched junction bases numbered 2, after V lost 6 bases and J lost 0 bases. Germline-derived CDR1 and CDR2 are DFQATT and SNEGSKA (reference sequence). This CDR3 has 15 residues. CDR3 nucleotides: TGCAGTGCAGGACTAGCGGGGTCGAACACCGGGGAGCTGTTTTTT. Protein: CSAGLAGSNTGELFF.

CDR3 bases: TGTGCCAGCAGCCCTAACACGGCAAAAGAGCAGTTCTTC. Translation: CASSPNTAKEQFF. The chain carries TRBV11-2 and TRBJ2-1; D not certain. The CDR3 consists of 13 residues. Trimming shortened V by 5 bases and J by 10 bases, and 15 bases separated the two germline ends. The germline V gene has CDR1 SGHAT and CDR2 FQNNGV. The variable domain in full, with the rest retrieved from reference TRBV11-2 and TRBJ2-1, is EAGVAQSPRYKIIEKRQSVAFWCNPISGHATLYWYQQILGQGPKLLIQFQNNGVVDDSQLPKDRFSAERLKGVDSTLKIQPAKLEDSAVYLCASSPNTAKEQFFGPGTRLTVL.

J is TRBJ2-1 and V is TRBV4-3, with D perhaps matching TRBD2 (7 bases). The ends were cut back, 1 base at V and 4 bases at J, with 11 bases in the middle. CDR1 and CDR2 from the germline V gene are LGHNA and YSLEER. The CDR3 extends over 15 amino acids. CDR3 loop: CASSQVRGGYNEQFF. DNA for the CDR3: TGCGCCAGCAGCCAAGTTAGGGGGGGTTACAATGAGCAGTTCTTC.

The chain has TRBV7-8 and TRBJ1-2, with a possible D match to TRBD1 (5 bases). V was cut by 0 bases and J by 4 bases, with 15 bases left in between. The V gene's germline CDR1 is SGHVS and CDR2 FQNEAQ. The CDR3 consists of 16 residues. CDR3 sequence reads: CASSLAVVQGFYGYTF. The DNA of the CDR3 is TGTGCCAGCAGCTTAGCGGTTGTTCAGGGATTCTATGGCTACACCTTC. The full variable domain, in which reference TRBV7-8 and TRBJ1-2 provide the parts outside the CDR3, is GAGVSQSPRYKVAKRGQDVALRCDPISGHVSLFWYQQALGQGPEFLTYFQNEAQLDKSGLPSDRFFAERPEGSVSTLKIQRTQQEDSAVYLCASSLAVVQGFYGYTFGSGTRLTVV.

V is TRBV14 and J is TRBJ2-7; TRBD2 matches at 7 bases. Unmatched junction bases numbered 14, after V lost 0 bases and J lost 0 bases. CDR3 length equals 19 residues. Germline CDR1 SGHDN, CDR2 FVKESK. DNA for the CDR3: TGTGCCAGCAGCCAAGATCCGGGGCAGTGGCCGGGAGGCTCCTACGAGCAGTACTTC. This gives the protein CASSQDPGQWPGGSYEQYF.

The V gene is TRBV9, the J gene TRBJ2-1, with D possibly being TRBD1 (5 bases). The CDR3 extends over 15 amino acids. V lost 0 bases, J lost 8 bases, and 15 bases lay in between. Per the germline V gene, CDR1 is SGDLS and CDR2 is YYNGEE. CDR3 in DNA: TGTGCCAGCAGCGTAGCCCTCACGGGCAGGGATGAGCAGTTCTTC. Its protein product is CASSVALTGRDEQFF.

This chain links TRBV5-1 with TRBJ2-3; D might be TRBD1 (5 bases). The CDR3 is made up of 15 amino acids. Germline assignment: CDR1 SGHRS and CDR2 YFSETQ. V dropped 1 base and J dropped 2 bases, with 11 bases sitting between them. The CDR3 protein is CASSLQGRDTDTQYF. CDR3 coding DNA: TGCGCCAGCAGCTTGCAGGGTAGAGACACAGATACGCAGTATTTT.

This clonotype was detected only a few times. The chain combines TRBV6-1 with TRBJ2-3; 7 bases fit TRBD2. The CDR3 extends over 15 amino acids. In germline, CDR1 is MNHNS, CDR2 SASEGT. J lost 6 bases, V lost 4 bases, and 10 bases had no gene match. CDR3 coding DNA: TGTGCCAGCAGTGGGGACTACGCTAAGTCGGATACGCAGTATTTT. It is translated as CASSGDYAKSDTQYF.

This clonotype turned up a few times. This chain joins TRBV6-1 and TRBJ2-7; maybe TRBD1 (6 bases). The CDR3 runs 13 residues. Germline CDR1 MNHNS, CDR2 SASEGT. V lost 5 bases and J 7 bases, leaving 15 bases between the germline ends. The CDR3 DNA reads TGTGCCAGCAGTTATGGACAGTTCTTAGAGCAGTACTTC. This encodes CASSYGQFLEQYF.